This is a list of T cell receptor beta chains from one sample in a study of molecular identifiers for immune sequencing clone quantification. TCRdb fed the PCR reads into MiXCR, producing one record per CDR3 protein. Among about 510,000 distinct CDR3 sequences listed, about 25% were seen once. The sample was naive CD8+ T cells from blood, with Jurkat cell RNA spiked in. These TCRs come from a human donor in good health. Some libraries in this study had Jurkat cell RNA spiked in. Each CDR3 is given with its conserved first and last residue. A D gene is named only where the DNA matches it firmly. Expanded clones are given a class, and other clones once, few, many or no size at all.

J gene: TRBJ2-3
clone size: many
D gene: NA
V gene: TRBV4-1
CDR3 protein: CASSQRQGLTTDTQYF
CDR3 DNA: TGCGCCAGCAGCCAGAGGCAGGGTCTTACCACAGATACGCAGTATTTT

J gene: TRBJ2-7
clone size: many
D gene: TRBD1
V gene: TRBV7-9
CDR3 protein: CASSLESGQGPRYEQYF
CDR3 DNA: TGTGCCAGCAGCTTAGAATCCGGACAGGGACCTAGGTACGAGCAGTACTTC

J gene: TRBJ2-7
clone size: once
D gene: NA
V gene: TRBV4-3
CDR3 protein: CDSSKGRGYSYEQYF
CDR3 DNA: TGCGACAGCAGCAAGGGACGTGGCTACTCCTACGAGCAGTACTTC

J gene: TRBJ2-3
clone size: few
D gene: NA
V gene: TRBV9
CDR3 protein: CASTPSHTDTQYF
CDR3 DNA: TGTGCCAGCACCCCAAGCCACACAGATACGCAGTATTTT

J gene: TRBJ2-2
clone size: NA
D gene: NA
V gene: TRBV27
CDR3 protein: CASHGKTGELFF
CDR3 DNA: TGTGCCAGCCACGGGAAAACCGGGGAGCTGTTTTTT

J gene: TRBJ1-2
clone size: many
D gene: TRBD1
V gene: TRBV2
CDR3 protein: CASSEGQGSYGYTF
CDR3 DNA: TGTGCCAGCAGTGAGGGACAGGGGAGCTATGGCTACACCTTC

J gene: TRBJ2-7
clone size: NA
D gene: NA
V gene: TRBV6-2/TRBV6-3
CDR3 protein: CASSYSQVLRYEQYF
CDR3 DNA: TGTGCCAGCAGTTACAGTCAAGTTCTGAGGTACGAGCAGTACTTC

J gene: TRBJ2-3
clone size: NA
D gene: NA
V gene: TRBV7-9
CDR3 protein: CASSLRGFADTQYF
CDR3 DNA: TGTGCCAGCAGCTTAAGGGGCTTCGCAGATACGCAGTATTTT

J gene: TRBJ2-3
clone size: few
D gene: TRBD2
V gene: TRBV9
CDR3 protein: CASSVEGGRGTDTQYF
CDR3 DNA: TGTGCCAGCAGCGTCGAGGGCGGGAGAGGCACAGATACGCAGTATTTT

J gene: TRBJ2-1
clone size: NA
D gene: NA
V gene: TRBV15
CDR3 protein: CATSGRLGYNEQFF
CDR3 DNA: TGTGCCACCAGCGGGCGACTAGGATACAATGAGCAGTTCTTC

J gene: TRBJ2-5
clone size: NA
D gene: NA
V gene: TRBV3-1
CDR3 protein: CASAEVGEETQYF
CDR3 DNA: TGTGCCAGCGCGGAGGTAGGAGAAGAGACCCAGTACTTC

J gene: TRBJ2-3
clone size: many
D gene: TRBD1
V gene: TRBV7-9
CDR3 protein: CASSLERGQGFTDTQYF
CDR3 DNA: TGTGCCAGCAGCTTAGAGCGCGGACAGGGGTTCACAGATACGCAGTATTTT

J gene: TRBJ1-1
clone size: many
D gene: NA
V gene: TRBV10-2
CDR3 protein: CACSGVPNTEAFF
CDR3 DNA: TGCGCCTGCAGTGGGGTCCCGAACACTGAAGCTTTCTTT

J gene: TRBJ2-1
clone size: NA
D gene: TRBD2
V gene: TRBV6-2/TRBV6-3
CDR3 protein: CASSPGLAGVAYNEQFF
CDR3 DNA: TGTGCCAGCAGTCCCGGACTAGCGGGAGTGGCCTACAATGAGCAGTTCTTC

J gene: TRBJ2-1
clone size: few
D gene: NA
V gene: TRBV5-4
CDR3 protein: CASSLAAGNEQFF
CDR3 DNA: TGTGCCAGCAGCTTGGCGGCGGGGAATGAGCAGTTCTTC

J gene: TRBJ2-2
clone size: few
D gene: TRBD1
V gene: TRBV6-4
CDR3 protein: CASGDRVTGELFF
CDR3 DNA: TGTGCCAGCGGGGACAGAGTCACCGGGGAGCTGTTTTTT

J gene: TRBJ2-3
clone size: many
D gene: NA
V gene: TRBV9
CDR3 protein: CASSVEVVTDTQYF
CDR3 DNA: TGTGCCAGCAGCGTAGAAGTAGTCACAGATACGCAGTATTTT

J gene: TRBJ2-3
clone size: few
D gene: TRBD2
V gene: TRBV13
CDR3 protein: CASSSSGGAATDTQYF
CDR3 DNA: TGTGCCAGCAGCTCTAGCGGGGGGGCCGCCACAGATACGCAGTATTTT

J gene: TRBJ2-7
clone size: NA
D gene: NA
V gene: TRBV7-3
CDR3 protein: CASSLNELYEQYF
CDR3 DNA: TGTGCCAGCAGCTTAAATGAGCTCTACGAGCAGTACTTC

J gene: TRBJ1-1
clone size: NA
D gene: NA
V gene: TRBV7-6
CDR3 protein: CASSSYLNTEAFF
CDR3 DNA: TGTGCCAGCAGCTCGTACCTGAACACTGAAGCTTTCTTT

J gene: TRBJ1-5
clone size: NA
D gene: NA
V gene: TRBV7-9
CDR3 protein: CASSLVGPGYQPQHF
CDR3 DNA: TGTGCCAGCAGCTTAGTGGGCCCAGGCTATCAGCCCCAGCATTTT

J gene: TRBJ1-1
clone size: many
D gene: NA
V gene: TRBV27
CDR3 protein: CASSYNMGTEAFF
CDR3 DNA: TGTGCCAGCAGTTACAATATGGGGACTGAAGCTTTCTTT

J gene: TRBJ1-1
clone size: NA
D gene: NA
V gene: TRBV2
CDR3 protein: CASSGNRGMNTEAFF
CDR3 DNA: TGTGCCAGCAGCGGAAATCGCGGAATGAACACTGAAGCTTTCTTT

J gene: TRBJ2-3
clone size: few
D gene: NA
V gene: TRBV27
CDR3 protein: CASKAVSGDLDTQYF
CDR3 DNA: TGTGCCAGCAAAGCCGTTAGCGGAGATTTAGATACGCAGTATTTT

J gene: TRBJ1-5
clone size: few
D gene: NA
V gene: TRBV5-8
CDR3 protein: CASSFWGENQPQHF
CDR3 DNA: TGTGCCAGCAGCTTTTGGGGGGAGAATCAGCCCCAGCATTTT

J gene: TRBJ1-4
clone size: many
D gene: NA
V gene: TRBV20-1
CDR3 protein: CSARDPDSNEKLFF
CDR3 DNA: TGCAGTGCTAGAGACCCGGACAGTAATGAAAAACTGTTTTTT

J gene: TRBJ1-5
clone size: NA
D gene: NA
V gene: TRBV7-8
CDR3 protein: CASSPARLGQPQHF
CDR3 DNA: TGTGCCAGCAGTCCTGCTCGATTGGGGCAGCCCCAGCATTTT

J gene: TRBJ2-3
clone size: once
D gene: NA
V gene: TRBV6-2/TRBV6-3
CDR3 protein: CASRQKGLRSTDTQYF
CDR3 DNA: TGTGCCAGCAGACAAAAGGGGCTTCGAAGCACAGATACGCAGTATTTT

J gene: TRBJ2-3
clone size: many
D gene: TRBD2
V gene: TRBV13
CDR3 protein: CASSPGLAVTDTQYF
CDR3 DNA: TGTGCCAGCAGCCCGGGACTAGCGGTCACAGATACGCAGTATTTT

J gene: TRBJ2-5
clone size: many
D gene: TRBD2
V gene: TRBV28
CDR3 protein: CASSLASLVGGRETQYF
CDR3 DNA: TGTGCCAGCAGTTTAGCATCGTTAGTGGGAGGGCGAGAGACCCAGTACTTC

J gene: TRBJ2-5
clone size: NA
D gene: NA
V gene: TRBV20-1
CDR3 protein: CSATEGGPRSLSLGETQYF
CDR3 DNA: TGCAGTGCAACCGAGGGGGGGCCCCGCTCATTATCTTTAGGAGAGACCCAGTACTTC

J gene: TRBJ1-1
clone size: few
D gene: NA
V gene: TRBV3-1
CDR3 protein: CASSQVNGGGAFF
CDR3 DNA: TGTGCCAGCAGCCAAGTGAACGGGGGCGGCGCTTTCTTT

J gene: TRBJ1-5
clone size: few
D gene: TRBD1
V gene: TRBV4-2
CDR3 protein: CASSQEQGADQPQHF
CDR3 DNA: TGTGCCAGCAGCCAAGAACAGGGGGCGGATCAGCCCCAGCATTTT

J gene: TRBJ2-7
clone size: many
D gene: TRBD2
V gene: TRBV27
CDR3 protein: CASSSSGDYEQYF
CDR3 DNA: TGTGCCAGCAGTTCTAGCGGGGACTACGAGCAGTACTTC

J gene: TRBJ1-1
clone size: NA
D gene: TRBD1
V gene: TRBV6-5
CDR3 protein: CASSYLGQGEAFF
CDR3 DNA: TGTGCCAGCAGTTACCTGGGACAGGGCGAAGCTTTCTTT

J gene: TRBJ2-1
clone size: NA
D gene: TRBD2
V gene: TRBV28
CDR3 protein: CASSSGLTSNEQFF
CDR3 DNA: TGTGCCAGTTCTAGCGGCCTAACCAGCAATGAGCAGTTCTTC

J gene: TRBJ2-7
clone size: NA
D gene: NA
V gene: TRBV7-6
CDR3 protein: CASSLGAGVAHEQYF
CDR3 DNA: TGTGCCAGCAGCTTAGGGGCCGGGGTTGCCCACGAGCAGTACTTC

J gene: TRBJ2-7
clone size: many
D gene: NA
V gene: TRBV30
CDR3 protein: CAWSVSGNEQYF
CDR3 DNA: TGTGCCTGGAGTGTCTCGGGGAACGAGCAGTACTTC

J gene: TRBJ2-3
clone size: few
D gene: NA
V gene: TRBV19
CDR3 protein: CASSIEGISTDTQYF
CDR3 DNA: TGTGCCAGTAGTATAGAAGGGATAAGCACAGATACGCAGTATTTT

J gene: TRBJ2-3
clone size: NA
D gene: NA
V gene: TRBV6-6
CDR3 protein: CASSYLGADTQYF
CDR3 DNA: TGTGCCAGCAGTTACTTGGGAGCAGATACGCAGTATTTT

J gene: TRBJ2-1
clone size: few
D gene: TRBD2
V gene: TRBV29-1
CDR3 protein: CSVEFWRAGLSSYNEQFF
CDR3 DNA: TGCAGCGTTGAGTTTTGGAGAGCGGGGCTCAGCTCCTACAATGAGCAGTTCTTC

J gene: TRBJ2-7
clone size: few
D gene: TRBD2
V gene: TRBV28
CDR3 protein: CASSFPSGNPGQYF
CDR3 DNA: TGTGCCAGCAGTTTTCCTAGCGGGAACCCGGGACAGTACTTC

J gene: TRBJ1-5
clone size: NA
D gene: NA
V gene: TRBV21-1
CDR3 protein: CASRKQMGGRDTERAYSNQPQHF
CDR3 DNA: TGTGCCAGCCGCAAACAGATGGGGGGCCGGGACACCGAAAGAGCCTATAGCAATCAGCCCCAGCATTTT

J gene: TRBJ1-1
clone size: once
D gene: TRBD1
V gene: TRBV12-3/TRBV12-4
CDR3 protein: CASSSGSGAGGVGEAFF
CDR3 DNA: TGTGCCAGCAGTTCGGGTTCCGGGGCAGGGGGGGTCGGTGAAGCTTTCTTT

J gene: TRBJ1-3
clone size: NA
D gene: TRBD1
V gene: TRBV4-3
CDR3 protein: CASSQWTGSSGNTIYF
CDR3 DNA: TGCGCCAGCAGCCAGTGGACAGGAAGCTCTGGAAACACCATATATTTT